The present entry profiles one TCR beta chain with its context. The antigen remains unidentified. These data belong to a study of T cells in localized non-small cell lung cancer. Method: immunoSEQ multiplex PCR; TCRdb's copy keeps in-frame clones and lacks some. The table lists some 12,000 clones, approximately 81% of them singletons, with approximately 8.6% in the top ten. Study-wide findings and caveats: Greater T cell density in blood accompanied longer overall survival. Of the tissues analyzed, uninvolved adjacent lung showed maximal T cell clonality, greater than tumor. Because only a single region of the tumor was sequenced, heterogeneity remains possible.

The receptor's source is a male donor aged 60 or over with stage III lung adenocarcinoma. Here the sequenced sample was peripheral blood, taken before any cancer treatment.

The CDR3 is CASSLRGPSTDTQYF. The CDR3, as DNA: TGCGCCAGCAGCTTGAGGGGGCCTAGCACAGATACGCAGTATTTT. This chain links TRBV5-1 with TRBJ2-3; 7 bases map to TRBD1. V lost 1 base and J lost 0; bases outside the gene matches: 2. Germline V gives CDR1 SGHRS, CDR2 YFSETQ. This CDR3 is built from 15 residues.